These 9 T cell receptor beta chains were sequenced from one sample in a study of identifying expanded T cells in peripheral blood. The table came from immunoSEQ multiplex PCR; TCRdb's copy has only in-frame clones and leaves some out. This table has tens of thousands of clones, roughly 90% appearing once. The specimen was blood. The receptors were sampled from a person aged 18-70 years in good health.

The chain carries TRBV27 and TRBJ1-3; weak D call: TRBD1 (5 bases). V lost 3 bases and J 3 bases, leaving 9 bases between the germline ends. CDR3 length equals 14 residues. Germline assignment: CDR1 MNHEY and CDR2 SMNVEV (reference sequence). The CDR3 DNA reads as TGTGCCAGCAGTTTGGGGGGGGGTGGAAACACCATATATTTT. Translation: CASSLGGGGNTIYF.

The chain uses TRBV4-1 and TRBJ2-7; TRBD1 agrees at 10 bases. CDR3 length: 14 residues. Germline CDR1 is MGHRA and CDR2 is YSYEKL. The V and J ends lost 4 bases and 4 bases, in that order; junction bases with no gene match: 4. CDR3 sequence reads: CASSPGQGRYEQYF. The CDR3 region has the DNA TGCGCCAGCAGCCCGGGACAGGGGAGGTACGAGCAGTACTTC.

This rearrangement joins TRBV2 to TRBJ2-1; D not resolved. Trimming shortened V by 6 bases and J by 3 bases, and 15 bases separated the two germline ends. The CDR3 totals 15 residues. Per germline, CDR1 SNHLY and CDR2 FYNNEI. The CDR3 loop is CASRDDTSNYNEQFF. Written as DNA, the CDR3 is TGTGCCAGCAGGGATGACACCAGTAACTACAATGAGCAGTTCTTC.

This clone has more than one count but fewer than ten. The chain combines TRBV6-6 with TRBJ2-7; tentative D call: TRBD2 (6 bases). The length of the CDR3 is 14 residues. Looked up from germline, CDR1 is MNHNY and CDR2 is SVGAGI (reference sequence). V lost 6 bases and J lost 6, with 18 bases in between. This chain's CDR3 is CASSLGLMRGEQYF. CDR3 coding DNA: TGTGCCAGCAGCCTAGGACTAATGCGTGGCGAGCAGTACTTC.

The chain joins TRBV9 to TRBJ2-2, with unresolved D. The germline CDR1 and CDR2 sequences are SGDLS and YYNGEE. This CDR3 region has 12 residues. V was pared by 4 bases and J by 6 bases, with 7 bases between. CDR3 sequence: CASSPASGELFF. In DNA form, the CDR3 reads TGTGCCAGCAGCCCCGCTTCCGGGGAGCTGTTTTTT.

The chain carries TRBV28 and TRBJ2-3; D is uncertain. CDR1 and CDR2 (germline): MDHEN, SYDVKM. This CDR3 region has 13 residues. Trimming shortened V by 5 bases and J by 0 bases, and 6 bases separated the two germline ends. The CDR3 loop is CASSGDSTDTQYF. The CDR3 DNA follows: TGTGCCAGCAGTGGCGACAGCACAGATACGCAGTATTTT.

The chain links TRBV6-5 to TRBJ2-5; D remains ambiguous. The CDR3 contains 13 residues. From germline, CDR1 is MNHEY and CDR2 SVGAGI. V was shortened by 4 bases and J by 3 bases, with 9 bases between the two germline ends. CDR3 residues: CASSSGPKETQYF. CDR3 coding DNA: TGTGCCAGCAGTTCGGGCCCAAAAGAGACCCAGTACTTC.

CDR3 DNA: TGTGCCAGCAGCCGGGACAGGGGGAATGAAAAACTGTTTTTT. Protein product: CASSRDRGNEKLFF. The chain joins TRBV7-6 to TRBJ1-4; TRBD1 matches 11 bases. V lost 5 bases, J lost 5 bases, and 1 base stayed unmatched. The germline V gene has CDR1 SGHVS and CDR2 FNYEAQ. The CDR3 runs to 14 residues.

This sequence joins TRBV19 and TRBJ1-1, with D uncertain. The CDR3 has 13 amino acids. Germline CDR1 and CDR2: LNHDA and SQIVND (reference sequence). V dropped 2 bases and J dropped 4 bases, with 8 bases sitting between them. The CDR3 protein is CASSIRGFTEAFF. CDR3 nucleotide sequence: TGTGCCAGTAGTATACGGGGTTTCACTGAAGCTTTCTTT.